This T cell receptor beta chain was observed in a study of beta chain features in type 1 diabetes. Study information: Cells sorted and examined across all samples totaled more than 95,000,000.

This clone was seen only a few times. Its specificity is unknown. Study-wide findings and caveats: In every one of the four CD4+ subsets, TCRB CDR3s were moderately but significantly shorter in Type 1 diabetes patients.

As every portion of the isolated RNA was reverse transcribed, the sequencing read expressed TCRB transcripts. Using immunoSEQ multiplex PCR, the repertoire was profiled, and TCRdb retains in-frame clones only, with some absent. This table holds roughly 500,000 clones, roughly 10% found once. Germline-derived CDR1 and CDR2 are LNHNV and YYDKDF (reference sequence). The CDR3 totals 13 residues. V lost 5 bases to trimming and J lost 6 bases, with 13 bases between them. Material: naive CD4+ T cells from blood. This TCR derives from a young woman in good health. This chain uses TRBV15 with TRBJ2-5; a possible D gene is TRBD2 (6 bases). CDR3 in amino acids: CATSGGREQTQYF. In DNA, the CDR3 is TGTGCCACCAGCGGAGGGAGAGAACAGACCCAGTACTTC.